This entry features one T cell receptor (beta chain) sequence. Original handling: Cell counts per sample came from amplifying reference gene primers. The method was immunoSEQ multiplex PCR; TCRdb's version includes in-frame clones alone and lacks a portion of them. D and trimming come from the DNA, and the V and J calls and clone size come from that table. Of 170,000 or so clones listed, 75% to 90% were seen once; the top ten hold roughly 7.2%. Seattle participants joined during active infection and were tracked over time. This sample was taken from a study of blood T cell repertoires in COVID-19. At the level of the study: The samples span acute and convalescent COVID-19 from the United States, Italy and Spain. Nucleic acid was either cDNA or gDNA, and it came from T cells, B-cell-depleted T cells, or PBMCs.

CDR3 length equals 16 residues. V trimming: 8 bases; J trimming: 3 bases; junction bases outside the gene matches: 10. Germline CDR1 is LNHDA and CDR2 is SQIVND (reference sequence). The TCR comes from a woman aged 40 to 50 with COVID-19, enrolled during active disease. V and J are TRBV19 and TRBJ2-4; 10 bases fit TRBD1. Sequenced: peripheral blood. The CDR3: CASGYDRGRGKNIQYF. CDR3 DNA sequence: TGTGCCAGTGGGTACGACAGGGGGCGCGGCAAAAACATTCAGTACTTC.